These 23 T cell receptor beta chains share one sample of origin, sequenced in a study of T cell clusters in autoimmune cytopenias. TRB was amplified by touch-down multiplex PCR, primer pools A and B combined. TCRdb reanalyzed the multiplex PCR reads, giving one entry per CDR3 protein sequence and no DNA. In total, the table holds approximately 3,000 distinct CDR3 sequences. TRB amplification used around 270 ng of peripheral blood genomic DNA. The specimen sequenced was peripheral blood. Receptor source: a human donor with an autoimmune cytopenia or autoimmune hepatitis (not recorded which).

V is TRBV28 and J is TRBJ1-2. The CDR3 has 15 amino acids. The germline gives CDR1 MDHEN, CDR2 SYDVKM. The CDR3 protein is CASRSRHVGAYGYTF.

This clonotype is called medium-sized based on its frequency. V gene TRBV6-1 combines with J gene TRBJ2-3; the D gene TCRdb calls, TRBD2, cannot be checked with no DNA. Germline CDR1 and CDR2: MNHNS and SASEGT. The CDR3 spans 15 residues. This chain's CDR3 is CASHSGGAESDTQYF.

By frequency, this clonotype registers medium-sized. V usage is TRBV6-6 and J usage is TRBJ1-6. CDR3 length: 15 amino acids. In germline, CDR1 is MNHNY, CDR2 SVGAGI (reference sequence). The chain's CDR3 is CASSRTGPYNSPLHF.

Its frequency marks this clonotype as medium-sized. The V call is TRBV19, the J call TRBJ1-2; TCRdb returns TRBD1, unconfirmable since there is no DNA. This CDR3 spans 14 amino acids. The germline gives CDR1 LNHDA, CDR2 SQIVND (reference sequence). CDR3 in amino acids: CASSPRSRENGYTF.

This chain uses TRBV20-1 with TRBJ1-5. CDR3 length: 12 amino acids. The germline V gene has CDR1 DFQATT and CDR2 SNEGSKA (reference sequence). CDR3 protein: CSAGAGGQPQHF.

By frequency, this clonotype is medium-sized. This chain's CDR3 is CASSYDLAGGRDTQYF. This chain links TRBV6-5 with TRBJ2-3; no DNA is available, so the TRBD2 call from TCRdb remains unchecked. This CDR3 contains 16 residues. Germline-derived CDR1 and CDR2 are MNHEY and SVGAGI.

V is TRBV7-2 and J is TRBJ2-3; the D gene TCRdb calls, TRBD1, cannot be checked with no DNA. Per germline, CDR1 SGHTA and CDR2 FQGNSA. The CDR3 spans 17 residues. The CDR3 is CASSLVFGGTVSDTQYF.

The chain joins TRBV2 to TRBJ1-1. The CDR3 length is 12 residues. Germline-derived CDR1 and CDR2 are SNHLY and FYNNEI. This CDR3 reads CASRDPNTEAFF.

This clonotype is classed as medium-sized by frequency. The chain combines TRBV12-3 or TRBV12-4 with TRBJ1-2; TCRdb's D gene call, TRBD1, goes unchecked for lack of DNA. The CDR3 length is 14 residues. The CDR3 sequence is CASSLRNRGYGYTF.

This clonotype registers medium-sized by frequency. The V call is TRBV5-5, the J call TRBJ2-7; TCRdb names TRBD1, which stays unverified in the absence of DNA. The CDR3 covers 12 residues. From germline, CDR1 is SGHKS and CDR2 YYEKEE (reference sequence). CDR3 protein: CASRGGPAEQYF.

In terms of frequency, this clonotype is medium-sized. The chain couples TRBV12-3 or TRBV12-4 to TRBJ1-2. The CDR3 consists of 13 residues. The CDR3 loop reads CASFRGGSYGYTF.

This clonotype is deemed medium-sized by its frequency. The CDR3 sequence is CASSEASGGPTDTQYF. This chain uses TRBV6-5 with TRBJ2-3; the TCRdb D gene call, TRBD2, has no DNA to confirm it. The CDR3 is made up of 16 amino acids. Looked up from germline, CDR1 is MNHEY and CDR2 is SVGAGI.

Its frequency marks this clonotype as medium-sized. CDR3 residues: CASREGQGSSYEQYF. V gene TRBV6-2 or TRBV6-3 combines with J gene TRBJ2-7; no DNA is available, so the TRBD1 call from TCRdb remains unchecked. This CDR3 spans 15 amino acids. Germline CDR1 and CDR2: MNHEY and SVGEGT.

By frequency, this clonotype registers large. The chain uses TRBV29-1 and TRBJ2-2; checking the TCRdb D call of TRBD1 is not possible without DNA. Germline V CDR1 and CDR2: SQVTM, ANQGSEA. The CDR3 spans 13 residues. Here the CDR3 reads CSVRTANTGELFF.

This clonotype is identified as medium-sized from frequency. The J gene is TRBJ2-3, the V gene TRBV4-2; TCRdb selects TRBD2, and the lack of DNA leaves this call unchecked. There are 15 residues in the CDR3. Per the germline V gene, CDR1 is LGHNA and CDR2 is YNFKEQ. CDR3: CASSQSSGDTDTQYF.

This clonotype is medium-sized by frequency. V is TRBV6-1 and J is TRBJ1-5; lacking DNA, the TRBD1 call made by TCRdb goes unchecked. Germline values: CDR1 MNHNS, CDR2 SASEGT. CDR3 size: 15 residues. CDR3 sequence: CASSEPGISNQPQHF.

Considering frequency, this clonotype is medium-sized. The gene calls are TRBV5-6 and TRBJ2-2; TCRdb lists TRBD2, though no DNA is available to test this call. The CDR3 runs 16 residues. The germline CDR1 and CDR2 sequences are SGHDT and YYEEEE. The CDR3 spells CASSLPSSRVAGELFF.

This clonotype is medium-sized by frequency. The J gene is TRBJ1-1, the V gene TRBV30; TCRdb's D gene call, TRBD1, goes unchecked for lack of DNA. The germline V gene encodes CDR1 GTSNPN and CDR2 SVGIG (reference sequence). The CDR3 is made up of 14 amino acids. CDR3 sequence reads: CAWSAPPTNTEAFF.

This clonotype ranks as medium-sized (0.01 to 0.1%) in terms of frequency. The rearrangement uses TRBV27 and TRBJ2-3; the D call of TRBD1 rests on TCRdb alone, since no DNA is present to check it. Per germline, CDR1 MNHEY and CDR2 SMNVEV (reference sequence). This CDR3 region has 15 residues. The CDR3 loop reads CASSLGGGLGDTQYF.

This clonotype ranks as medium-sized in terms of frequency. The chain recombines TRBV4-3 with TRBJ2-3. The germline CDR1 and CDR2 sequences are LGHNA and YSLEER. The CDR3 spans 16 residues. CDR3 residues: CASSTQTPSGTDTQYF.

The rearrangement uses TRBV6-1 and TRBJ2-5; there is no DNA to check the TCRdb D call of TRBD1. The CDR3 sequence is 13 residues long. CDR1 is MNHNS and CDR2 is SASEGT in the germline V gene. The CDR3 here is CASSTGVGETQYF.

The rearrangement links TRBV6-6 to TRBJ2-4; TCRdb picks TRBD1, but there is no DNA to check that call. Per germline, CDR1 MNHNY and CDR2 SVGAGI (reference sequence). CDR3 length: 20 residues. This CDR3 reads CASSPGITGEQAIAKNIQYF.

CDR3 residues: CASSYSGGTGEEKLFF. The chain joins TRBV6-5 to TRBJ1-4; TCRdb returns TRBD1, unconfirmable since there is no DNA. This CDR3 contains 16 residues. Germline CDR1 is MNHEY and CDR2 is SVGAGI.